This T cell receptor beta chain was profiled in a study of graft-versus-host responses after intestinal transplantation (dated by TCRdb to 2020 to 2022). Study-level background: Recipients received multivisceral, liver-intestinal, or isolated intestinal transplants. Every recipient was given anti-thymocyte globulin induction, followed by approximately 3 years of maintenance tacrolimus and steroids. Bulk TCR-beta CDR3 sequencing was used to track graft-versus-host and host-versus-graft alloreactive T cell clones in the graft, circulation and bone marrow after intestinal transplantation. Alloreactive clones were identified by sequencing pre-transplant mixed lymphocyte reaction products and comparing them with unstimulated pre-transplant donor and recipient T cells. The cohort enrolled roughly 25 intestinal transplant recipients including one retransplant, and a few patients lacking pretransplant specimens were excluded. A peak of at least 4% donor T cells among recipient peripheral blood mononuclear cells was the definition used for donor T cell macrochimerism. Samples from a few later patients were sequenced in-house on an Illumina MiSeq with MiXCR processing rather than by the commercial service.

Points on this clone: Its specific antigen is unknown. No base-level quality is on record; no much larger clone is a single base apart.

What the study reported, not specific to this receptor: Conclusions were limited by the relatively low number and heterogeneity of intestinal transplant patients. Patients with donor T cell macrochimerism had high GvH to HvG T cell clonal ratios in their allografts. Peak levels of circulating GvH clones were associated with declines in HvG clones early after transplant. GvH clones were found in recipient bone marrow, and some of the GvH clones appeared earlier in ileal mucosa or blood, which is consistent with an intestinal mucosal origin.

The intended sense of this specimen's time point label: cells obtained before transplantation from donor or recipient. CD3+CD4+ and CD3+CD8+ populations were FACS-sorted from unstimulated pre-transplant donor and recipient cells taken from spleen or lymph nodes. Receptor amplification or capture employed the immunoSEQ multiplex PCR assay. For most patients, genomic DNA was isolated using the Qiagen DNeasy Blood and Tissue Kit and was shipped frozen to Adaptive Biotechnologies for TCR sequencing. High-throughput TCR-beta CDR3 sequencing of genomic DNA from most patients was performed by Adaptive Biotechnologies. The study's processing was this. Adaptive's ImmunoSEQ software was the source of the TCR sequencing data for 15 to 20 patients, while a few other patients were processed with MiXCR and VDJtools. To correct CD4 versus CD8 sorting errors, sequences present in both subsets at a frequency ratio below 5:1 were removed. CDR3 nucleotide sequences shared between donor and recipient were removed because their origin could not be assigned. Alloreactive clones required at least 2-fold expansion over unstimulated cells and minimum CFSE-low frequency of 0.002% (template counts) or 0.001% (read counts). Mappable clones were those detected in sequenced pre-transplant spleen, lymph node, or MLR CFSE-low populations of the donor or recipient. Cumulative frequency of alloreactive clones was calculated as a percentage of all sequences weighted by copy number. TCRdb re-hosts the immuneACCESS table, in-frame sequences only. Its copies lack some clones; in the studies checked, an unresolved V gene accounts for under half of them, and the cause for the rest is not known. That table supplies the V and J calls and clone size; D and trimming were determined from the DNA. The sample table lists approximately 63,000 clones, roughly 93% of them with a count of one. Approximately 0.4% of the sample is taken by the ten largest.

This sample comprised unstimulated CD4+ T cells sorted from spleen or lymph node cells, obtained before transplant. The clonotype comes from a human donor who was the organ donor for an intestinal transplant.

The CDR3 region: CASIGHPGEQYF. The nucleotide sequence is given as TGTGCCAGCATTGGACATCCGGGGGAGCAGTACTTC. The chain is encoded by TRBV6-6 joined to TRBJ2-7; the D gene assignment is perhaps TRBD1 or TRBD2, with each matching 5 bases. CDR1 and CDR2 (MNHNY, SVGAGI) derive from the germline V gene (reference sequence). Taken from cysteine to phenylalanine, the CDR3 has 12 residues. The retained sequence is limited to the CDR3, 36 bases, with the frame set at the first base. V is clipped by 7 bases and J by 7 bases, and the sequence between their germline boundaries is 14 bases long.